The 9 T cell receptor beta chains below all came from one sample that was sequenced in a study of T cell responses to AZD1222 COVID-19 vaccine. The table came from immunoSEQ multiplex PCR; TCRdb's copy has only in-frame clones and leaves some out. Of 96,000 or so clones listed, 80% to 90% are singletons. The sequenced sample was peripheral blood, obtained on day 0 of AZD1222 vaccination. The source is an adult in good health.

The chain is built from TRBV21-1 and TRBJ1-4; TRBD1, as called in the table, went unchecked against the DNA. TRBV21-1 is a pseudogene locus. This CDR3 has 15 residues. The CDR3 sequence: CASSKEGTGDEKLFF. CDR3 in DNA: TGTGCCAGCAGCAAAGAAGGGACAGGGGATGAAAAACTGTTTTTT.

This chain links TRBV6-5 with TRBJ2-7; no clear D gene. Trimming cost V 3 bases and J 2 bases, with 14 bases left between them. The germline V gene has CDR1 MNHEY and CDR2 SVGAGI. The CDR3 runs 15 residues. The CDR3 loop reads CASSYRAVAPYEQYF. As DNA, the CDR3 is TGTGCCAGCAGTTATAGGGCAGTTGCCCCCTACGAGCAGTACTTC.

This chain connects TRBV29-1 to TRBJ1-2; D might be TRBD1 (6 bases). V dropped 4 bases and J dropped 3 bases, with 18 bases sitting between them. There are 15 residues in the CDR3. CDR1 is SQVTM, CDR2 ANQGSEA, per germline. As DNA, the CDR3 is TGCAGCGTTGTTGGCGGGGGCAGCTCATACTATGGCTACACCTTC. Encoded protein: CSVVGGGSSYYGYTF.

The chain recombines TRBV7-9 with TRBJ2-2; 10 bases line up with TRBD1. Trimming at V came to 11 bases and at J to 5 bases, leaving 8 bases not matched to a gene. CDR1 is SEHNR and CDR2 is FQNEAQ in the germline V gene (reference sequence). The CDR3 has 14 residues. CDR3 coding DNA: TGTGCCGGGGAGCGGGACAGGGGTACCGGGGAGCTGTTTTTT. It is translated as CAGERDRGTGELFF.

The J gene is TRBJ1-1, the V gene TRBV15, with 7 nucleotides matching TRBD1. V was pared by 4 bases and J by 4 bases, with 3 bases of the junction left unmatched. CDR3 length: 13 residues. CDR1 LNHNV and CDR2 YYDKDF come from the germline V gene (reference sequence). The CDR3 spells CATSKGQSTEAFF. CDR3 in DNA: TGTGCCACCAGCAAGGGACAGAGCACTGAAGCTTTCTTT.

The chain links TRBV6-5 to TRBJ2-7; TRBD2 is a possible D gene (5 bases). The CDR3 has 14 residues. Per the germline V gene, CDR1 is MNHEY and CDR2 is SVGAGI. V was trimmed by 6 bases and J by 2 bases, leaving 14 bases between them. CDR3 coding DNA: TGTGCCAGCAGAAAAGCTAGCCCCCCCTACGAGCAGTACTTC. Translating gives CASRKASPPYEQYF.

Turning to this clone: Other DNA sequences in this sample translate to the same CDR3. V usage is TRBV7-9 and J usage is TRBJ1-1; 7 nucleotides align to TRBD1. Germline lookup yields CDR1 SEHNR and CDR2 FQNEAQ (reference sequence). There are 12 residues in the CDR3. Unmatched junction bases numbered 2, after V lost 4 bases and J lost 6 bases. The CDR3 DNA reads as TGTGCCAGCAGCTCAGGGACAGCTGAAGCTTTCTTT. Translating it yields CASSSGTAEAFF.

The table lists this clone with a few counts. The chain combines TRBV11-3 with TRBJ2-5; 9 nucleotides match TRBD1. J was trimmed by 2 bases and V by 5 bases; bases with no gene match: 6. The CDR3 length is 15 residues. From germline, CDR1 is SGHNT and CDR2 YENEEA. Here the CDR3 DNA reads TGTGCCAGCAGCGCCGGGACAGGGTTTCAAGAGACCCAGTACTTC. This gives the protein CASSAGTGFQETQYF.

The chain recombines TRBV12-5 with TRBJ2-3; D is perhaps TRBD2 (6 bases). Trimming cost V 4 bases and J 0 bases, with 14 bases left between them. The CDR3 loop spans 16 amino acids. CDR1 is LGHNT, CDR2 FRNRAP, per germline. This chain's CDR3 is CASGSQSGTSTDTQYF. In nucleotides, the CDR3 is TGTGCTAGTGGTTCCCAGTCCGGGACTAGCACAGATACGCAGTATTTT. Based on the CDR3 plus reference TRBV12-5 and TRBJ2-3, the full variable domain is DARVTQTPRHKVTEMGQEVTMRCQPILGHNTVFWYRQTMMQGLELLAYFRNRAPLDDSGMPKDRFSAEMPDATLATLKIQPSEPRDSAVYFCASGSQSGTSTDTQYFGPGTRLTVL.